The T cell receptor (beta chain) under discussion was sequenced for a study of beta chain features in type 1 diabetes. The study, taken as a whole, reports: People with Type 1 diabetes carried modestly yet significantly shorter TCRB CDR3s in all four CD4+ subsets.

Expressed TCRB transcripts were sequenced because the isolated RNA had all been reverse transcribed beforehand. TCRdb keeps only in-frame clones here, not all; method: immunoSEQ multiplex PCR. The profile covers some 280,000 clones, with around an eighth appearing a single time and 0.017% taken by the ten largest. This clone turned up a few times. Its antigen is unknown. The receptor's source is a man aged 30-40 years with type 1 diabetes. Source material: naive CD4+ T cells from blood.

CDR3 protein: CASSPGTGQETQYF. As DNA, the CDR3 is TGTGCCAGCAGCCCGGGGACAGGTCAAGAGACCCAGTACTTC. This chain links TRBV11-2 with TRBJ2-5, with 8 bases matching TRBD1. Germline CDR1 reads SGHAT; CDR2 reads FQNNGV. This CDR3 spans 14 amino acids. V lost 5 bases to trimming and J lost 2 bases; unmatched junction nucleotides: 4.